Reported below is one T cell receptor (beta chain). It has no known antigen specificity. Base qualities are not recorded, but no much larger clone differs from it by a single base. Other nucleotide sequences from this sample produce the same CDR3. TCRbeta CDR3 regions were amplified from genomic DNA using the immunoSEQ Assay, a bias-controlled multiplex PCR. As for the authors' bioinformatics: Nucleated cell counts per sample were estimated from amplification of reference gene primers within the assay. Sequence reads were collapsed and filtered to measure the absolute abundance of every unique TCRbeta CDR3 rearrangement. For each sample, productive Simpson clonality was calculated as the square root of Simpson's diversity index across productive rearrangements. TCRdb limited this immuneACCESS table to in-frame rearrangements with V and J called. A share of clones is missing; checked studies link under half to unresolved V genes, and the rest is unexplained. V, J and clone size reflect that table, while D and trimming were determined from the DNA. Counted in this sample were about 170,000 clones; roughly 80% of them appeared once. Together, the top ten hold about a tenth of the sample.

The data were obtained in a study of blood T cell repertoires in COVID-19 (dated by TCRdb to between 2020 and 2021). The study in broad terms: Samples from collaborators originated in the United States, Italy and Spain and spanned both the acute and convalescent phases of COVID-19. The prospective study material was composed of cDNA or gDNA derived from T cells, B-cell-depleted T cells, or PBMCs. Subjects who had been exposed to COVID-19, were actively infected with it, or had recovered from it provided the deeply sampled blood TCRbeta repertoires that made up the dataset. HLA class I and class II types, where available, came from metadata supplied by the sample provider rather than from assay-based typing. A freely available public database, intended as a resource for researchers studying the immune response to SARS-CoV-2, is where the repertoires were released. The samples were drawn from the first 160 participants of the ongoing ImmuneRACE study and from 1,200 or so subjects provided by 6 global collaborators. The sample metadata nearly always contained a de-identified subject ID, COVID-19 status, age in years and sex. What the authors observed across the whole study: The quantity of clinical and demographic metadata differed by source and by participant and was supplied without curation.

The germline ends are 10 bases apart after V is trimmed by 5 bases and J by 2 bases. For CDR1 and CDR2, the germline V gene lists SGHTA and FQGNSA. Its CDR3 holds 14 amino acids, cysteine through phenylalanine. The CDR3 DNA has 42 bases and is translated from base 1. Each collaborating institution followed its own protocols to collect whole blood in K2EDTA tubes. For TCRbeta analysis, collaborators shipped samples as frozen whole blood, isolated PBMCs, or DNA extracted from either of those sample types. The receptor chain draws on TRBV7-2 and TRBJ1-5, and TRBD1 may be the D gene, going by 6 matching bases. The clonotype comes from a man aged 70-80 years with active or convalescent COVID-19. Sequenced sample: peripheral blood. The CDR3 is CASSLRGGNQPQHF. The nucleotide sequence is TGTGCCAGCAGCCTCAGGGGAGGCAATCAGCCCCAGCATTTT.